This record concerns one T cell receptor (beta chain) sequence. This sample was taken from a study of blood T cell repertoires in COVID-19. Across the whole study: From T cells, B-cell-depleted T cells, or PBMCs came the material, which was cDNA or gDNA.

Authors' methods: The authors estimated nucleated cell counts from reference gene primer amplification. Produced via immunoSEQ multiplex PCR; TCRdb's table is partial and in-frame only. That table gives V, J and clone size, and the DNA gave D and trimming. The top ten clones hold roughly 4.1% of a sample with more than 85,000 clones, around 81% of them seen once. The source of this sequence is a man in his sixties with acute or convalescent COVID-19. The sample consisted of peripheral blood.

CDR3 bases: TGTGCCAGCATCCTAGCACGGAACGAAGCTTTCTTT. This codes for CASILARNEAFF. This chain links TRBV6-5 with TRBJ1-1; the D is unclear. The V end was cut by 7 bases, the J end by 8 bases, with 14 bases between. The CDR3 loop spans 12 amino acids. Germline CDR1 MNHEY, CDR2 SVGAGI.